This passage covers 23 T cell receptor beta chains from one sample sequenced in a study of Ad26.COV2.S vaccination and SARS-CoV-2 variants. The treatment was: about 20 received Ad26.COV2.S at low or high dose, single or two shots; several received placebo; per-sample allocation not given. Vaccine and placebo recipients were sampled on day 63 after the first injection. Profiling relied on immunoSEQ multiplex PCR, and the TCRdb table lists in-frame clones only, not all of them. The table shows about 420,000 clones, with roughly 88% occurring only once. The sequences come from peripheral blood, collected in a trial of Ad26.COV2.S vaccine versus placebo. All receptors come from a person between 18 and 65 years old who received the Ad26.COV2.S COVID-19 vaccine or a placebo.

The chain combines TRBV2 with TRBJ2-7, with D uncertain. Trimming cost V 3 bases and J 0 bases, with 9 bases left between them. The V gene's germline CDR1 is SNHLY and CDR2 FYNNEI. The CDR3 sequence is 14 residues long. The CDR3 DNA reads TGTGCCAGCAGTGATCATAACAGCTCCTACGAGCAGTACTTC. Its translation is CASSDHNSSYEQYF.

The chain is built from TRBV4-3 and TRBJ2-1, with D unclear. Trimming stripped 2 bases from V and 4 bases from J, with 6 bases between. CDR3 size: 13 residues. Germline V gives CDR1 LGHNA, CDR2 YSLEER. CDR3 nucleotides: TGCGCCAGCAGCCAATCCTTGTACAATGAGCAGTTCTTC. Translating it yields CASSQSLYNEQFF.

V usage is TRBV10-3 and J usage is TRBJ2-1; tentatively, D is TRBD1 (5 bases). Germline values: CDR1 ENHRY, CDR2 SYGVKD. This CDR3 is built from 13 residues. Trimming shortened V by 6 bases and J by 6 bases, and 12 bases separated the two germline ends. In DNA, the CDR3 is TGTGCCATCAGCCCCAGGGCAACCAATGAGCAGTTCTTC. Translated, it gives CAISPRATNEQFF.

The genes are TRBV3-1 (or the pseudogene TRBV3-2) and TRBJ2-3, with 7 bases lining up with TRBD2. V was pared by 5 bases and J by 9 bases, with 14 bases of the junction left unmatched. From germline, CDR1 is LGHDT and CDR2 YNNKEL (reference sequence). The CDR3 runs 15 residues. The CDR3: CASSFHSSGGLTQYF. CDR3 DNA: TGTGCCAGCAGCTTTCACTCTAGCGGCGGTCTAACGCAGTATTTT.

The chain combines TRBV7-6 with TRBJ1-1; D is ambiguous. This CDR3 is 13 amino acids long. Trimming removed 5 bases at V and 4 bases at J, with 11 bases between. Germline V gives CDR1 SGHVS, CDR2 FNYEAQ. CDR3 residues: CASSPRGLTEAFF. CDR3 DNA sequence: TGTGCCAGCAGCCCCCGAGGACTCACTGAAGCTTTCTTT.

V and J are TRBV27 and TRBJ1-5; D not resolved. CDR1 and CDR2 from the germline V gene are MNHEY and SMNVEV (reference sequence). V gave up 5 bases and J gave up 2 bases, with 10 bases separating them. The CDR3 extends over 14 amino acids. CDR3 DNA sequence: TGTGCCAGCAGTGGCCGGACGGGCAATCAGCCCCAGCATTTT. It yields the protein CASSGRTGNQPQHF.

V usage is TRBV7-2 and J usage is TRBJ1-6; TRBD1 agrees at 7 bases. The CDR3 is 15 residues long. Germline assignment: CDR1 SGHTA and CDR2 FQGNSA. Trimming at V came to 1 base and at J to 8 bases, leaving 5 bases not matched to a gene. The CDR3: CASSLGEGGHSPLHF. CDR3 DNA: TGTGCCAGCAGCTTAGGGGAAGGGGGCCATTCACCCCTCCACTTT.

The gene calls are TRBV4-2 and TRBJ2-7, with 9 bases identical to TRBD2. V lost 4 bases, J lost 5 bases, and 12 bases stayed unmatched. The CDR3 is 16 amino acids. CDR1 is LGHNA and CDR2 is YNFKEQ in the germline V gene. The CDR3 region has the DNA TGTGCCAGCAGCCTCCCCCCCGGCGGGGGGGCCAACGAGCAGTACTTC. It is translated as CASSLPPGGGANEQYF.

V usage is TRBV11-2 and J usage is TRBJ1-2, with D uncertain. The V end lost 0 bases, the J end lost 4 bases, and 9 bases lay between the germline ends. The germline V gene encodes CDR1 SGHAT and CDR2 FQNNGV. The CDR3 is 14 residues long. The CDR3 coding sequence is TGTGCCAGCAGCTTAGATCGCCAAAGCTATGGCTACACCTTC. This encodes CASSLDRQSYGYTF.

The chain employs TRBV5-1 and TRBJ2-1; 13 positions match TRBD2. This CDR3 contains 16 residues. CDR1 SGHRS and CDR2 YFSETQ come from the germline V gene. V lost 3 bases to trimming and J lost 8 bases; unmatched junction nucleotides: 8. CDR3 amino acids: CASSSTSGGAADEQFF. The CDR3 bases are TGCGCCAGCAGCTCAACTAGCGGGGGGGCCGCAGATGAGCAGTTCTTC. The whole variable domain, filled in from reference TRBV5-1 and TRBJ2-1, reads KAGVTQTPRYLIKTRGQQVTLSCSPISGHRSVSWYQQTPGQGLQFLFEYFSETQRNKGNFPGRFSGRQFSNSRSEMNVSTLELGDSALYLCASSSTSGGAADEQFFGPGTRLTVL.

The chain uses TRBV30 and TRBJ1-5; 8 nucleotides agree with TRBD1. Trimming removed 5 bases from V and 7 bases from J; junction bases left unmatched: 7. Germline CDR1 and CDR2: GTSNPN and SVGIG (reference sequence). This CDR3 is 13 amino acids long. CDR3 DNA: TGTGCCTGGGCCAGGGGGCGGGGGCAGCCCCAGCATTTT. This encodes CAWARGRGQPQHF. Full variable domain (remainder filled in from reference TRBV30 and TRBJ1-5): SQTIHQWPATLVQPVGSPLSLECTVEGTSNPNLYWYRQAAGRGLQLLFYSVGIGQISSEVPQNLSASRPQDRQFILSSKKLLLSDSGFYLCAWARGRGQPQHFGDGTRLSIL.

The rearrangement uses TRBV7-9 and TRBJ2-1; the D is unclear. CDR3 length: 12 amino acids. Trimming left V 2 bases short and J 3 bases short, with 2 bases between. Germline loops: CDR1 SEHNR, CDR2 FQNEAQ (reference sequence). CDR3 residues: CASSLLYNEQFF. CDR3 in DNA: TGTGCCAGCAGCTTACTCTACAATGAGCAGTTCTTC.

The rearrangement uses TRBV28 and TRBJ2-7, with D possibly matching TRBD1 (5 bases). CDR3 length: 15 amino acids. Germline CDR1 and CDR2: MDHEN and SYDVKM. V was cut by 5 bases and J by 6 bases, with 20 bases left in between. CDR3 sequence: CASSPPLTGAGEQYF. CDR3 nucleotide sequence: TGTGCCAGCAGTCCCCCACTCACAGGTGCTGGCGAGCAGTACTTC.

The chain employs TRBV6-4 and TRBJ1-6; D unresolved. The CDR3 length is 14 residues. V lost 2 bases and J lost 8, with 10 bases in between. Germline CDR1 and CDR2: MRHNA and SNTAGT. CDR3 nucleotide sequence: TGTGCCAGCAGTGACGGTGACGGATATTCACCCCTCCACTTT. Translation gives CASSDGDGYSPLHF.

The rearrangement uses TRBV6-2 or TRBV6-3 and TRBJ1-1; the match to TRBD1 covers 9 bases. CDR1 and CDR2 (germline): MNHEY, SVGEGT. V dropped 4 bases and J dropped 4; count of bases not matched to a gene: 13. This CDR3 region has 17 residues. DNA for the CDR3: TGTGCCAGCAGTTTAAACACGGGACAGGGTTTGGTCACTGAAGCTTTCTTT. Translated: CASSLNTGQGLVTEAFF.

This rearrangement joins TRBV4-1 to TRBJ2-5; a weak D match, TRBD1 (6 bases). Germline lookup yields CDR1 MGHRA and CDR2 YSYEKL. This CDR3 has 14 amino acids. Between the trimmed V and J ends, which lost 0 bases and 1 base, there was a span of 6 bases. The CDR3 reads CASSQEDSQETQYF. The CDR3 nucleotides read TGCGCCAGCAGCCAAGAGGACAGCCAAGAGACCCAGTACTTC.

The chain has TRBV2 and TRBJ1-2; the D is unclear. CDR3 length: 12 residues. The V and J ends lost 2 bases and 4 bases respectively, with 5 bases between them. Germline V gene lookup returns CDR1 SNHLY and CDR2 FYNNEI. The CDR3 DNA reads TGTGCCAGCAGTGAACTTGTCTATGGCTACACCTTC. Amino acid sequence: CASSELVYGYTF.

The chain has TRBV6-1 and TRBJ2-4; D not resolved. CDR3 length: 17 residues. Germline lookup yields CDR1 MNHNS and CDR2 SASEGT. Trimming cost V 3 bases and J 0 bases, with 15 bases left between them. In nucleotides, the CDR3 is TGTGCCAGCAGTGAGGGGATTTGGGGTGAAGCCAAAAACATTCAGTACTTC. It is translated as CASSEGIWGEAKNIQYF.

The chain uses TRBV5-1 and TRBJ2-3; 9 positions match TRBD1. Germline V gives CDR1 SGHRS, CDR2 YFSETQ. J gave up 1 base and V 0 bases, and 3 bases lay outside the gene matches. CDR3 length: 16 residues. CDR3 bases: TGCGCCAGCAGCTTGGAGGACAGGGGTGGCACAGATACGCAGTATTTT. Amino acid sequence: CASSLEDRGGTDTQYF.

V gene TRBV18 combines with J gene TRBJ2-1; 9 bases fit TRBD1. The CDR3 is made up of 17 amino acids. The J segment lost 1 base and the V segment lost 2 bases, leaving 6 bases of the junction unmatched. Germline lookup yields CDR1 KGHSH and CDR2 LQKENI. This CDR3 is CASSPSPGQGSYNEQFF. The CDR3 DNA sequence: TGTGCCAGCTCACCAAGCCCGGGACAGGGTTCCTACAATGAGCAGTTCTTC.

The genes are TRBV5-8 and TRBJ1-2; 7 nucleotides line up with TRBD1. The CDR3 has 14 residues. V trimming: 0 bases; J trimming: 5 bases; junction bases outside the gene matches: 4. Per the germline V gene, CDR1 is SGHTS and CDR2 is YDEGEE. The DNA for the CDR3 is TGTGCCAGCAGCTTGGCCGGGACAGCATATGGCTACACCTTC. This codes for CASSLAGTAYGYTF. The variable domain in full, completed from reference TRBV5-8 and TRBJ1-2, reads EAGVTQSPTHLIKTRGQQATLRCSPISGHTSVYWYQQALGLGLQFLLWYDEGEERNRGNFPPRFSGRQFPNYSSELNVNALELEDSALYLCASSLAGTAYGYTFGSGTRLTVV.

Here the CDR3 DNA reads TGTGCCAGCAGCCAATATAACATAGGGGCCCTGTATGGCTACACCTTC. This sequence encodes CASSQYNIGALYGYTF. The rearrangement uses TRBV13 and TRBJ1-2, with D possibly matching TRBD1 (5 bases). The CDR3 spans 16 residues. V dropped 5 bases and J dropped 5 bases, with 21 bases sitting between them. Germline assignment: CDR1 PRHDT and CDR2 FYEKMQ (reference sequence).

CDR3 sequence (DNA): TGTGCCAGCAGTGAAAGGTGGAACGAGCAGTACTTC. As protein: CASSERWNEQYF. The chain recombines TRBV6-1 with TRBJ2-7; D is ambiguous. V dropped 2 bases and J dropped 5 bases, with 7 bases sitting between them. Looked up from germline, CDR1 is MNHNS and CDR2 is SASEGT. The length of the CDR3 is 12 residues.